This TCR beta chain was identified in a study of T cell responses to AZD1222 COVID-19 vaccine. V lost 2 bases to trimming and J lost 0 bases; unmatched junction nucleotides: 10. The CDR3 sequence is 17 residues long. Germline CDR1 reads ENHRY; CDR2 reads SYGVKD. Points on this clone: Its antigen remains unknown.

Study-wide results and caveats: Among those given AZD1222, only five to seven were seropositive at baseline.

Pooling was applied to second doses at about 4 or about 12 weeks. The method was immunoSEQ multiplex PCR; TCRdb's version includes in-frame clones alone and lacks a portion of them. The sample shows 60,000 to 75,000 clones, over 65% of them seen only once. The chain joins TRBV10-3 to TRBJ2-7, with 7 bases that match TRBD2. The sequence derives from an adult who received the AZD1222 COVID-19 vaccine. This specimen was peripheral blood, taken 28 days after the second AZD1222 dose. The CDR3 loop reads CAISEAGGRGSSYEQYF. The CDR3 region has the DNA TGTGCCATCAGTGAGGCCGGGGGGAGGGGCTCCTCCTACGAGCAGTACTTC.